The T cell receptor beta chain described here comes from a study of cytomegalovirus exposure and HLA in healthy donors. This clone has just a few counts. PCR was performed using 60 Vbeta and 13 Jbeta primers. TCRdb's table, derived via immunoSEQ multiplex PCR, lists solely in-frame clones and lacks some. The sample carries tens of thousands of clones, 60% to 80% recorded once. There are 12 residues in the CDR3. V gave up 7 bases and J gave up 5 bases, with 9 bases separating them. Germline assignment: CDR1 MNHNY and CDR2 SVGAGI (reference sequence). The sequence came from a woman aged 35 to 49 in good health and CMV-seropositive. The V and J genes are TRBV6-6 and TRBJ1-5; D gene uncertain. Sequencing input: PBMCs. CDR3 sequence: CASTFQDQPQHF. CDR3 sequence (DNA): TGTGCCAGCACCTTCCAGGATCAGCCCCAGCATTTT.